The clone carrying this TCR beta chain was observed a handful of times. There are 13 residues in the CDR3. Unmatched junction bases numbered 0, after V lost 6 bases and J lost 3 bases. The V gene's germline CDR1 is MNHEY and CDR2 SMNVEV (reference sequence). The data were taken from a study of T cell changes during pregnancy in multiple sclerosis. Here immunoSEQ multiplex PCR was the method, and the copy in TCRdb shows in-frame clones only, minus some. Of about 50,000 clones detected, 90% to 95% appear once; the ten largest clones hold roughly 10%. The source was CD8+ T cells from peripheral blood mononuclear cells, collected after pregnancy. This chain connects TRBV27 to TRBJ2-2; 8 nucleotides line up with TRBD1. The origin of this receptor is a female donor with multiple sclerosis, enrolled in a pregnancy study. This CDR3 is CASRTGDTGELFF. The CDR3 DNA is TGTGCCAGCAGGACAGGGGACACCGGGGAGCTGTTTTTT.